The source of this T cell receptor (beta chain) is a study of T cell clonality in common variable immunodeficiency. Study-wide results and limits: CVID subjects showed higher TCRbeta clonality than healthy controls. What drives increased CVID clonality needs T cell subpopulation sequencing. Common variable immunodeficiency TCR beta sequences reportedly had fewer deletions and N-nucleotide insertions.

This clone has ten or more counts. The antigen is undetermined. The CDR3 end lies 3 residues beyond the end of the read and is filled in from the germline J gene. Generated by immunoSEQ multiplex PCR, the TCRdb table keeps only in-frame clones and is missing some. The data show about 28,000 clones, with none appearing a single time. The CDR3 runs 13 residues. The ends lost 6 bases at V and 6 bases at J; junction bases unmatched: 6. The germline gives CDR1 MNHEY, CDR2 SMNVEV (reference sequence). The rearrangement uses TRBV27 and TRBJ2-7; 9 nucleotides match TRBD1. This clonotype was sampled from a human donor with common variable immunodeficiency. The sample was peripheral blood mononuclear cells. The CDR3 spells CASRPGQGAEQYF. The sequenced part of the CDR3 DNA is TGTGCCAGCAGGCCGGGACAGGGAGCCGAG.